This TCR beta chain was documented in a study of blood T cell repertoires in COVID-19. For the study at large: From T cells, B-cell-depleted T cells, or PBMCs came the material, which was cDNA or gDNA.

Measured with immunoSEQ multiplex PCR; TCRdb has only the in-frame clones, and not every one. The data hold 70,000 or so clones, with 90% observed a single time. V dropped 5 bases and J dropped 4 bases, with 5 bases sitting between them. Germline V lookup: CDR1 KGHDR, CDR2 SFDVKD. The CDR3 spans 11 residues. This TCR derives from a woman of 80 years or more with active COVID-19. The sequenced material came from peripheral blood. The chain carries TRBV24-1 and TRBJ2-7; D is unclear. DNA for the CDR3: TGTGCCACCAGTGTCGGGTACGAGCAGTACTTC. Translation: CATSVGYEQYF.